Listed below are T cell receptor beta chains from one sample, sequenced in a study of control samples from healthy donors and cancer patients. Produced via immunoSEQ multiplex PCR; TCRdb's table is partial and in-frame only. The data hold 140,000 to 150,000 clones, with around 92% observed a single time. The sample taken for sequencing was blood. The receptors come from a man aged 25 to 40 in good health. CDR3s include the opening cysteine and the closing phenylalanine or tryptophan. D genes are given only for firm matches. A row's size may be missing; if present it is once, few, many or a size class.

V gene	D gene	clone size	J gene	CDR3 protein	CDR3 DNA
TRBV27	TRBD1	NA	TRBJ1-1	CASSFRGHTEAFF	TGTGCCAGCAGTTTTAGGGGGCATACTGAAGCTTTCTTT
TRBV6-5	NA	NA	TRBJ2-5	CASSRTSIKETQYF	TGTGCCAGCAGCCGTACTAGCATAAAAGAGACCCAGTACTTC
TRBV5-1	NA	once	TRBJ1-1	CASSPWGAVNTEAFF	TGCGCCAGCAGCCCGTGGGGGGCCGTGAACACTGAAGCTTTCTTT
TRBV27	NA	NA	TRBJ1-3	CASSGFDRDSGNTIYF	TGTGCCAGCAGCGGATTTGACAGAGACTCTGGAAACACCATATATTTT
TRBV3-1/TRBV3-2	TRBD1	few	TRBJ1-3	CASSLTGETIYF	TGTGCCAGCAGCCTGACAGGGGAGACCATATATTTT
TRBV6-2/TRBV6-3	NA	NA	TRBJ1-1	CASSYRGGVWMNTEAFF	TGTGCCAGCAGTTACAGAGGCGGGGTCTGGATGAACACTGAAGCTTTCTTT
TRBV5-1	NA	once	TRBJ2-3	CASSRADTQYF	TGCGCCAGCAGTAGGGCAGATACGCAGTATTTT
TRBV9	NA	once	TRBJ1-2	CASSLNLQGTNYGYTF	TGTGCCAGCAGCTTAAACCTACAGGGAACTAACTATGGCTACACCTTC
TRBV5-4	NA	NA	TRBJ1-1	CASSLPARNTEAFF	TGTGCCAGCAGCTTGCCGGCCAGGAACACTGAAGCTTTCTTT
TRBV2	NA	NA	TRBJ2-7	CASSEGRGSYEQYF	TGTGCCAGCAGTGAGGGCAGAGGCTCCTACGAGCAGTACTTC
TRBV6-1	NA	NA	TRBJ1-5	CASSEAWGGSNQPQHF	TGTGCCAGCAGTGAAGCCTGGGGAGGGAGCAATCAGCCCCAGCATTTT
TRBV4-1	TRBD1	few	TRBJ2-7	CASGQGYEQYF	TGCGCCAGCGGACAGGGGTACGAGCAGTACTTC
TRBV14	NA	NA	TRBJ2-1	CASSHTNEQFF	TGTGCCAGCAGCCACACTAATGAGCAGTTCTTC
TRBV20-1	NA	NA	TRBJ2-7	CSARKGREQYF	TGCAGTGCTAGAAAAGGCAGAGAGCAGTACTTC
TRBV7-3	TRBD1	NA	TRBJ2-7	CASSLTGQGSYEQYF	TGTGCCAGCAGCTTAACGGGACAGGGCTCCTACGAGCAGTACTTC
TRBV11-2	NA	NA	TRBJ2-7	CASSLRKASYEQYF	TGTGCCAGCAGCTTGCGGAAGGCCTCCTACGAGCAGTACTTC
TRBV6-5	NA	NA	TRBJ1-2	CASPTGGRRDGYTF	TGTGCCAGCCCGACCGGAGGGCGCAGGGATGGCTACACCTTC
TRBV6-1	TRBD1	NA	TRBJ1-1	CASSFLGQGTEAFF	TGTGCCAGCAGTTTTCTCGGACAGGGAACTGAAGCTTTCTTT
TRBV3-1/TRBV3-2	NA	NA	TRBJ1-1	CASSQGTRTEAFF	TGTGCCAGCAGCCAAGGAACTAGGACTGAAGCTTTCTTT
TRBV2	NA	NA	TRBJ1-1	CASTLGGTPAFF	TGTGCCAGCACACTGGGGGGGACCCCCGCTTTCTTT
TRBV6-7	TRBD1	NA	TRBJ2-7	CAVKRTGVEQYF	TGTGCGGTGAAGCGGACAGGGGTCGAGCAGTACTTC
TRBV28	NA	NA	TRBJ1-1	CASSRHVSMNTEAFF	TGTGCCAGCAGTCGTCACGTCAGTATGAACACTGAAGCTTTCTTT
TRBV24-1	TRBD1	NA	TRBJ1-1	CATSTGDRMNTEAFF	TGTGCCACCAGCACAGGGGACCGAATGAACACTGAAGCTTTCTTT
TRBV6-6	NA	NA	TRBJ1-1	CASSYPEGGMTEAFF	TGTGCCAGCAGTTACCCTGAGGGGGGAATGACTGAAGCTTTCTTT
TRBV18	NA	NA	TRBJ1-1	CASSPKGAEAFF	TGTGCCAGCTCACCAAAGGGAGCTGAAGCTTTCTTT
TRBV28	TRBD1	NA	TRBJ1-3	CASSRTGTGNTIYF	TGTGCCAGCAGCCGGACAGGGACTGGAAACACCATATATTTT
TRBV11-2	NA	NA	TRBJ1-5	CASSLDSSSIQPQHF	TGTGCCAGCAGCTTAGACAGTAGTTCTATCCAGCCCCAGCATTTT
TRBV2	NA	NA	TRBJ2-1	CASSEGGVGNEQFF	TGTGCCAGCAGTGAGGGGGGCGTGGGCAATGAGCAGTTCTTC
TRBV14	NA	NA	TRBJ1-2	CASSSAGHGYTF	TGTGCCAGCAGCTCCGCAGGTCATGGCTACACCTTC
TRBV5-1	NA	NA	TRBJ1-2	CASSLMGGGYGYTF	TGCGCCAGCAGCTTGATGGGGGGAGGTTATGGCTACACCTTC
TRBV6-1	TRBD1	NA	TRBJ1-5	CASSEAGGQPQHF	TGTGCCAGCAGTGAGGCAGGGGGCCAGCCCCAGCATTTT
TRBV5-6	NA	NA	TRBJ1-6	CASSLAGGGSYNSPLHF	TGTGCCAGCAGCTTGGCCGGGGGCGGCTCCTATAATTCACCCCTCCACTTT
TRBV19	NA	NA	TRBJ2-7	CASSRTVSSYEQYF	TGTGCCAGTAGTAGGACTGTGAGCTCCTACGAGCAGTACTTC
TRBV4-2	NA	many	TRBJ1-1	CASSQDLGQKNTEAFF	TGTGCCAGCAGCCAAGATTTAGGACAGAAGAACACTGAAGCTTTCTTT
TRBV6-5	NA	NA	TRBJ2-6	CASSINRSGANVLTF	TGTGCCAGCAGTATCAACCGCTCTGGGGCCAACGTCCTGACTTTC
TRBV14	NA	NA	TRBJ1-5	CASTLRDENQPQHF	TGTGCCAGCACTTTAAGGGATGAAAATCAGCCCCAGCATTTT